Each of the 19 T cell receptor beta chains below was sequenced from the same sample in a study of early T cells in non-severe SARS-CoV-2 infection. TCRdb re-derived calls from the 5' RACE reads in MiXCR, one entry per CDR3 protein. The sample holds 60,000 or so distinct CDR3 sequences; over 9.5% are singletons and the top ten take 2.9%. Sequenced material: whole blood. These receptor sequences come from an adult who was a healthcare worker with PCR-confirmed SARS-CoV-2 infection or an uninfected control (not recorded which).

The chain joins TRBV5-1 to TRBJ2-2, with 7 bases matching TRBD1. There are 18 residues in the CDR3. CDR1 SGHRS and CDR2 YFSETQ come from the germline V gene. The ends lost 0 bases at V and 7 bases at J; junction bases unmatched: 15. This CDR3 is CASSLVTRTGSIGGELFF. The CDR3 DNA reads TGCGCCAGCAGCTTGGTCACTCGGACAGGAAGTATCGGCGGGGAGCTGTTTTTT.

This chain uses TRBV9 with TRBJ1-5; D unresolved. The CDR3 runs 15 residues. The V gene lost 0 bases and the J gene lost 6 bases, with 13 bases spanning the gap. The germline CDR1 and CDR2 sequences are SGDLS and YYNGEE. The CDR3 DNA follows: TGTGCCAGCAGCGTAGAGGGCTCCATCGGTCAGCCCCAGCATTTT. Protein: CASSVEGSIGQPQHF.

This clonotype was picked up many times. CDR3 protein: CSVDGGGWAGELFF. CDR3 in DNA: TGCAGCGTTGATGGCGGGGGATGGGCCGGGGAGCTGTTTTTT. This sequence joins TRBV29-1 and TRBJ2-2, with TRBD2 identical over 7 bases. The CDR3 extends over 14 amino acids. V trimming: 3 bases; J trimming: 6 bases; junction bases outside the gene matches: 7. Germline CDR1 SQVTM, CDR2 ANQGSEA.

The CDR3 region is CASSYSPGREESYYNEQFF. For the CDR3, the DNA is TGTGCCAGCAGTTACTCCCCGGGGAGGGAAGAGTCCTACTACAATGAGCAGTTCTTC. The chain joins TRBV6-6 to TRBJ2-1; 7 bases match TRBD2. CDR1 and CDR2 from the germline V gene are MNHNY and SVGAGI (reference sequence). This CDR3 is 19 amino acids long. V lost 0 bases to trimming and J lost 3 bases; unmatched junction nucleotides: 14.

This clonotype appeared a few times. The DNA of the CDR3 is TGTGCCAGCAGCTTGGGGGGATTCTATGGCTACACCTTC. Translating gives CASSLGGFYGYTF. J is TRBJ1-2 and V is TRBV7-3; D perhaps matches TRBD1 (5 bases). Looked up from germline, CDR1 is SGHTA and CDR2 is FQGTGA. The CDR3 contains 13 residues. V was trimmed by 3 bases and J by 4 bases, leaving 9 bases between them. Drawing the rest from reference TRBV7-3 and TRBJ1-2, the complete variable domain is GAGVSQTPSNKVTEKGKYVELRCDPISGHTALYWYRQSLGQGPEFLIYFQGTGAADDSGLPNDRFFAVRPEGSVSTLKIQRTERGDSAVYLCASSLGGFYGYTFGSGTRLTVV.

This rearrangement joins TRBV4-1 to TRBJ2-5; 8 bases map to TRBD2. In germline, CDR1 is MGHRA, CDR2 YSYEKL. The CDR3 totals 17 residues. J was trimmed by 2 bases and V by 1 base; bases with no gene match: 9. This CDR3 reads CASSQGGSGGRQETQYF. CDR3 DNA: TGCGCCAGCAGCCAAGGGGGGAGCGGGGGAAGACAAGAGACCCAGTACTTC.

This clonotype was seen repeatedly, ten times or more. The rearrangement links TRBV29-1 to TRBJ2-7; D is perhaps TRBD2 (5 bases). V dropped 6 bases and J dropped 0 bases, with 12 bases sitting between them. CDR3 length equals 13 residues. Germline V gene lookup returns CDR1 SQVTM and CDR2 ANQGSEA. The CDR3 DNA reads TGCAGCGTAAAAACGGACTTCTCCTACGAGCAGTACTTC. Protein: CSVKTDFSYEQYF.

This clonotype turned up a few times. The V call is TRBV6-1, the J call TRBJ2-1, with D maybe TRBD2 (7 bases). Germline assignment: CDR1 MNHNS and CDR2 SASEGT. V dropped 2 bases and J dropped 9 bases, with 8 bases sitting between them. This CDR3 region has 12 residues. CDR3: CASSERGGEQFF. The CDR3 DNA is TGTGCCAGCAGTGAAAGGGGGGGTGAGCAGTTCTTC.

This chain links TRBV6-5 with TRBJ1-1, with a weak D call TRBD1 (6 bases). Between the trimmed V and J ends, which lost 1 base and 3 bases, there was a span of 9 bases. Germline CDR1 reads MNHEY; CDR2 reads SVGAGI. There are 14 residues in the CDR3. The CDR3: CASSYYRDHTEAFF. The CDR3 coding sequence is TGTGCCAGCAGTTACTACAGGGACCACACTGAAGCTTTCTTT.

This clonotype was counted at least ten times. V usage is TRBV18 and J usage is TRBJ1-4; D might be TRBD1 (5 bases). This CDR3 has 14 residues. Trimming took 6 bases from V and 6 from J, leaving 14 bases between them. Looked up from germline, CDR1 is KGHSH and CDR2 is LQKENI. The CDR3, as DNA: TGTGCCAGCTCCCCGGGTTGGGGCGATGAAAAACTGTTTTTT. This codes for CASSPGWGDEKLFF.

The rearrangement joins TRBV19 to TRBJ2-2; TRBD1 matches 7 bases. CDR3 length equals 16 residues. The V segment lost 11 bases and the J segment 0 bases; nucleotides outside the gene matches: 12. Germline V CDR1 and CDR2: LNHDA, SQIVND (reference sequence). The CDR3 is CACRQGPHANTGELFF. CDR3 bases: TGTGCCTGCAGACAGGGACCCCATGCGAACACCGGGGAGCTGTTTTTT.

The CDR3 DNA reads as TGTGCCACCAGTGACCCCGGACTAGCGGGACAGGCCGGGGAGCTGTTTTTT. It codes for CATSDPGLAGQAGELFF. The J gene is TRBJ2-2, the V gene TRBV24-1; TRBD2 matches at 12 bases. After removal of 4 bases from V and 6 bases from J, the junction contained 8 bases not matched to a gene. Germline CDR1 is KGHDR and CDR2 is SFDVKD. There are 17 residues in the CDR3.

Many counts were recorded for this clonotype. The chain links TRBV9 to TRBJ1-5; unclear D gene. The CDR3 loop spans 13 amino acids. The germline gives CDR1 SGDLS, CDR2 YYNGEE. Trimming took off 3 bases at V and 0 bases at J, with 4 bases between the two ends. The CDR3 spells CASSATSNQPQHF. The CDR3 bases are TGTGCCAGCAGCGCCACTAGCAATCAGCCCCAGCATTTT.

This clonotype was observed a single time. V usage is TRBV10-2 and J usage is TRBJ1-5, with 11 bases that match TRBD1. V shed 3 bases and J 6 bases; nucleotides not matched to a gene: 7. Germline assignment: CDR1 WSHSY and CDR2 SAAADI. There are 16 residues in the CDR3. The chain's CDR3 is CASSETGTGGSQPQHF. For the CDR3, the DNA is TGCGCCAGCAGTGAAACCGGGACAGGGGGAAGTCAGCCCCAGCATTTT.

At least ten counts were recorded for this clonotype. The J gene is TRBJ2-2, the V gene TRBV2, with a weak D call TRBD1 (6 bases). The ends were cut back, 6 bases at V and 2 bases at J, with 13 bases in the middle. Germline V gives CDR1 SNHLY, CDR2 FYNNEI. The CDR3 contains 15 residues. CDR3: CASRTGTPNTGELFF. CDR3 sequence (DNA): TGTGCCAGCAGAACCGGGACACCAAACACCGGGGAGCTGTTTTTT.

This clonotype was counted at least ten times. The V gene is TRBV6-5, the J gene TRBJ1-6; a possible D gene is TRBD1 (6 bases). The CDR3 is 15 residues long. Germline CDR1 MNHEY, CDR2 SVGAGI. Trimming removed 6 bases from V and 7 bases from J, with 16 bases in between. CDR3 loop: CASRASGAQNSPLHF. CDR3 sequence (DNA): TGTGCCAGCAGGGCCTCAGGGGCGCAGAATTCACCCCTCCACTTT.

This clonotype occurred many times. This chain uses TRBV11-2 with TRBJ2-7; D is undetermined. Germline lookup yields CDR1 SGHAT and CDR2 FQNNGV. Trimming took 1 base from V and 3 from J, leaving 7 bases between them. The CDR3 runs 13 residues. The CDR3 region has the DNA TGTGCCAGCAGCTTAGTCGGCAGCTACGAGCAGTACTTC. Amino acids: CASSLVGSYEQYF.

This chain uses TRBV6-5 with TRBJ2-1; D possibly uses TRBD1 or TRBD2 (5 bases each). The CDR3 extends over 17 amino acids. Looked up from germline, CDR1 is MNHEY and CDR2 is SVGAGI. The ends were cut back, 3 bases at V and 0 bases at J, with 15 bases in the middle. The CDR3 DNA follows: TGTGCCAGCAGTTATAGCTACCGGGACGCCTCCTACAATGAGCAGTTCTTC. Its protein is CASSYSYRDASYNEQFF.

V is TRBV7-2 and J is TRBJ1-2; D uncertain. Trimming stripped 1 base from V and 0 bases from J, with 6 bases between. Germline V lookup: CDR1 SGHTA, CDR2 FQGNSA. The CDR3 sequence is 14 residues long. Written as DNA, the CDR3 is TGTGCCAGCAGCTTAGATCCAACTAACTATGGCTACACCTTC. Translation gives CASSLDPTNYGYTF.